Sequencing of this T cell receptor (beta chain) was carried out in a study of cytomegalovirus exposure and HLA in healthy donors (dated by TCRdb to 2015 to 2018). A note on the overall study: In an earlier analysis of roughly 500 of the donors, approximately 260 Gb of sequence data and 90 million to 130 million unique TCR beta sequences from about 190 million T cells were reported. Every repertoire in the discovery cohort had been generated on one and the same sequencing platform. Class I and class II HLA loci were covered by the typing at four-digit resolution. In an earlier analysis of 587 of the donors, high-throughput TCR beta sequencing was used to judge whether each TCR beta V gene segment behaved as functional or pseudogenic. Because of strong linkage in the cohort, roughly five DR-DQ haplotypes were treated as single units for association and clustering. The number of typed donors differed by locus: about 629-630 for A, B, C, DRB1 and DQB1; approximately 530 for DQA1; approximately 600 for DPA1; and about 450 for DPB1. In a later genetic analysis, genome-wide SNP genotypes for about three fifths of the roughly 670 donors were used, and that subset was treated as a discovery cohort. To predict cytomegalovirus infection status, the study brought together high-throughput TCR immunosequencing, statistical association of individual TCRs with disease status, and machine learning. An early release that covered fewer than 800 HLA-typed donors contained approximately 300 gigabases of sequencing data and 75 million to 100 million unique TCR sequences. On average, roughly 250,000 unique TCR beta nucleotide sequences were sequenced per donor among 398 genotyped donors of the cohort, with roughly 18% of those sequences being non-productive. A separate validation cohort of over a hundred different subjects was used in addition to the approximately 670-subject first cohort. The T cell repertoires of under 700 subjects were profiled by immunosequencing and related to cytomegalovirus serostatus. Donor age, sex, ethnicity and CMV serostatus were compiled together with the repertoire data. Among the roughly 400 genotyped donors, approximately 77% belonged to the genetic ancestry cluster associated with self-reported Caucasian donors. The study aimed to test whether cataloging public T cell receptors could reveal signatures of past pathogen exposure. A later analysis re-analyzed previously published TCR beta repertoires from about 730 donors and added high-resolution HLA genotyping to study TCR occurrence patterns. The later analysis used no new phenotypic data to find candidate immune exposures, relying instead on TCR beta sequences and their occurrence across donors. Here is what the overall study found, with its caveats: Most TCR sequences were observed very rarely across donors, whereas some public TCRs were present in many individuals. Some IMGT-functional V segments, including TRBV6-2 and TRBV6-3, could not be distinguished by the 87-base-pair reads and were therefore excluded. Correlated functional status among segregating V segments might reflect linkage disequilibrium, but an unknown experimental factor could not be ruled out. A later genetic analysis reported fewer N-insertions in productive TCRs among donors in an Asian-associated ancestry cluster than the approximately 670-donor mean. A few of the identified cytomegalovirus-associated TCR beta chains were confirmed in vitro to be specific for cytomegalovirus antigens. A group of highly shared sequence variants was considered likely to be a technical artifact of the sequencing pipeline. In a later analysis, HLA-associated TCR beta chains were found to be more clonally expanded and to have lower generation probabilities than equally common non-associated chains. According to a later analysis, TCR association rates differed among HLA loci, with DRB1 alleles showing the most associated TCRs and HLA-C alleles showing the fewest. A later genetic analysis associated a missense DCLRE1C variant with V-gene and J-gene trimming of TCR beta chains, and an independent cohort replicated the association. Because HLA typing was unavailable for some donors at each locus, only the typed subset was used in association tests. At a false discovery rate of 0.05, a later analysis linked around 17,000 TCR beta sequences to specific HLA alleles. Immune exposure information for the cohort was limited to CMV serostatus. The cohort was sequenced for TCR beta chains only, and without alpha or paired-chain data the features that could be detected were limited. The study gave a list of under 200 TCR beta chains associated with cytomegalovirus. In a later analysis, several top co-occurrence clusters were reported to appear linked to parvovirus B19, influenza, CMV and Epstein-Barr virus. Cytomegalovirus status was reported to be diagnosed by the classifier with high specificity and sensitivity in both the original and validation cohorts. Strong co-occurrence of HLA alleles, especially DR and DQ, made assigning TCR associations to individual alleles difficult. About 17 rarely observed V segments, including chromosome 9 orphons, were excluded from the earlier analysis of approximately 600 of the donors because counts were too low. A further reported finding was that TCR beta sequences accurately predicted the HLA-A and HLA-B alleles for most subjects in the first cohort. Roughly uniform sequencing depth across donors was assumed in presence/absence analyses, although this assumption may not hold. The authors suggested that the approach could potentially be generalized to other disease states and immunological phenotypes. Broadly in line with IMGT annotations, most TCR beta V segments showed up in productive rearrangements about 90% or about 30% of the time in an earlier analysis of several hundred of the donors. Most CMV-associated TCR beta chains appeared to be HLA-restricted in a later analysis, and the HLA associations seemed to be driven largely by CMV exposure.

The cohort was made up of approximately 670 healthy bone marrow donors. At the time of sampling, every cohort member was nominally healthy, though immune exposures that went unrecorded were likely present. The donor tested CMV seronegative, placing the donor among the 352 seronegative members of the cohort. Each donor provided a peripheral blood sample, and peripheral blood mononuclear cells were used for TCR beta sequencing. Genomic DNA extraction from the blood cell samples was performed with the Qiagen DNeasy Blood Extraction Kit. This clone came up a few times. The antigen it recognizes is unknown. No much larger clonotype is one base removed from it; base qualities were not supplied. Library preparation used the immunoSEQ multiplex PCR assay. For the multiplex PCR, a mixture combining 60 forward primers for TCR Vbeta segments and 13 reverse primers for TCR Jbeta segments was used. The CDR3 region of rearranged TCR beta genes was amplified from genomic DNA with a multiplex PCR assay. On the Illumina HiSeq System, the amplified TCR beta libraries were sequenced as 87-base-pair reads. From the authors' description of their analysis: A later analysis counted about 76 million unique TCR beta chains across the 550 to 700 repertoires, and some 11 million of these chains were shared by at least two donors. A nearest-neighbor algorithm error-corrected the raw reads and collapsed the reads into unique sequences, merging closely related sequences to remove PCR and sequencing errors. V, D and J gene segments were assigned by aligning CDR3 sequences to IMGT reference sequences. For a sequence to be retained, a match of at least six nucleotides to both a V gene segment and a J gene segment was required. Rearrangements were classified as productive when the CDR3 lacked stop codons and remained in frame with V and J, and all other rearrangements were classified as non-productive. Following IMGT convention, CDR3 was defined as the stretch from the second conserved V-encoded cysteine to the conserved J-encoded phenylalanine. The earlier analysis of 587 of the donors excluded any sequence lacking an unambiguous match to a single V gene segment. An earlier analysis of 550 to 650 of the donors classified V segments as functional when productive rearrangements were above 56.7% and as segregating when the standard deviation between donors was above 5%. To diagnose cytomegalovirus status from the catalog of TCR beta chain sequences, a statistical classification framework was built. In a later analysis, TCR nucleotide sequences were compared against IMGT/GENE-DB human TR gene sequences so that V and J genes could be assigned. A later analysis assigned CDR3 sequences and most-parsimonious VDJ recombination scenarios with the TCRdist pipeline. In a later analysis, each TCR beta chain was defined by its CDR3 amino acid sequence together with its V-gene family, and reads lacking a unique V-gene family were excluded. As a way to deal with suspected cross-contamination and a sequencing artifact, a later analysis dropped approximately 570 nucleotide sequences that were highly shared and had low generation probability. A later analysis calculated a clonal expansion index for each public chain from normalized within-repertoire ranks of inferred template counts. In a later analysis, generation probabilities were computed with a VDJ recombination model fitted to out-of-frame rearrangements, and the resulting probabilities were checked against IGoR. A later analysis scored TCR-TCR, TCR-HLA and TCR-CMV co-occurrence with hypergeometric tests, applying a repertoire-size bias correction to TCR pairs. A later analysis estimated false discovery rates by permuting HLA or CMV assignments 20 times. In a later analysis, co-occurring TCRs were grouped using DBSCAN, and TCRdist sequence similarity was added for clustering within HLA-allele-positive subsets. Repertoires with fewer than 30,000 or more than 120,000 public chains were left out of co-occurrence clustering, as were several repertoires with anomalous nucleotide sharing. This immuneACCESS table, as held by TCRdb, lists in-frame sequences with V and J called but not all clones. Of the missing ones, under half trace to an unresolved V gene in checked studies; the others have no known cause. That table gives V, J and clone size, and the DNA gave D and trimming. The sample has roughly 150,000 clones on record, about 70% of them singletons. Of the sample, about 4.7% falls within the top ten clones.

Sequences MNHNY (CDR1) and SVGAGI (CDR2) are obtained from the germline V gene (reference sequence). The CDR3 goes from the cysteine to the phenylalanine over 16 residues. The read is trimmed to its CDR3 DNA, 48 bases read in frame from base 1. V ends up 5 bases short and J 5 bases short, with an unmatched junction base count of 12. Recombination connected TRBV6-6 to TRBJ1-5; 7 junctional bases match TRBD1. Sequencing was carried out using PBMCs. This TCR was recovered from a man aged 55 to 69 in good health and CMV-seronegative. The DNA sequence is given as TGTGCCAGCAGTCTCACTAAGACAGGGACGTATCAGCCCCAGCATTTT. Its protein reads: CASSLTKTGTYQPQHF.